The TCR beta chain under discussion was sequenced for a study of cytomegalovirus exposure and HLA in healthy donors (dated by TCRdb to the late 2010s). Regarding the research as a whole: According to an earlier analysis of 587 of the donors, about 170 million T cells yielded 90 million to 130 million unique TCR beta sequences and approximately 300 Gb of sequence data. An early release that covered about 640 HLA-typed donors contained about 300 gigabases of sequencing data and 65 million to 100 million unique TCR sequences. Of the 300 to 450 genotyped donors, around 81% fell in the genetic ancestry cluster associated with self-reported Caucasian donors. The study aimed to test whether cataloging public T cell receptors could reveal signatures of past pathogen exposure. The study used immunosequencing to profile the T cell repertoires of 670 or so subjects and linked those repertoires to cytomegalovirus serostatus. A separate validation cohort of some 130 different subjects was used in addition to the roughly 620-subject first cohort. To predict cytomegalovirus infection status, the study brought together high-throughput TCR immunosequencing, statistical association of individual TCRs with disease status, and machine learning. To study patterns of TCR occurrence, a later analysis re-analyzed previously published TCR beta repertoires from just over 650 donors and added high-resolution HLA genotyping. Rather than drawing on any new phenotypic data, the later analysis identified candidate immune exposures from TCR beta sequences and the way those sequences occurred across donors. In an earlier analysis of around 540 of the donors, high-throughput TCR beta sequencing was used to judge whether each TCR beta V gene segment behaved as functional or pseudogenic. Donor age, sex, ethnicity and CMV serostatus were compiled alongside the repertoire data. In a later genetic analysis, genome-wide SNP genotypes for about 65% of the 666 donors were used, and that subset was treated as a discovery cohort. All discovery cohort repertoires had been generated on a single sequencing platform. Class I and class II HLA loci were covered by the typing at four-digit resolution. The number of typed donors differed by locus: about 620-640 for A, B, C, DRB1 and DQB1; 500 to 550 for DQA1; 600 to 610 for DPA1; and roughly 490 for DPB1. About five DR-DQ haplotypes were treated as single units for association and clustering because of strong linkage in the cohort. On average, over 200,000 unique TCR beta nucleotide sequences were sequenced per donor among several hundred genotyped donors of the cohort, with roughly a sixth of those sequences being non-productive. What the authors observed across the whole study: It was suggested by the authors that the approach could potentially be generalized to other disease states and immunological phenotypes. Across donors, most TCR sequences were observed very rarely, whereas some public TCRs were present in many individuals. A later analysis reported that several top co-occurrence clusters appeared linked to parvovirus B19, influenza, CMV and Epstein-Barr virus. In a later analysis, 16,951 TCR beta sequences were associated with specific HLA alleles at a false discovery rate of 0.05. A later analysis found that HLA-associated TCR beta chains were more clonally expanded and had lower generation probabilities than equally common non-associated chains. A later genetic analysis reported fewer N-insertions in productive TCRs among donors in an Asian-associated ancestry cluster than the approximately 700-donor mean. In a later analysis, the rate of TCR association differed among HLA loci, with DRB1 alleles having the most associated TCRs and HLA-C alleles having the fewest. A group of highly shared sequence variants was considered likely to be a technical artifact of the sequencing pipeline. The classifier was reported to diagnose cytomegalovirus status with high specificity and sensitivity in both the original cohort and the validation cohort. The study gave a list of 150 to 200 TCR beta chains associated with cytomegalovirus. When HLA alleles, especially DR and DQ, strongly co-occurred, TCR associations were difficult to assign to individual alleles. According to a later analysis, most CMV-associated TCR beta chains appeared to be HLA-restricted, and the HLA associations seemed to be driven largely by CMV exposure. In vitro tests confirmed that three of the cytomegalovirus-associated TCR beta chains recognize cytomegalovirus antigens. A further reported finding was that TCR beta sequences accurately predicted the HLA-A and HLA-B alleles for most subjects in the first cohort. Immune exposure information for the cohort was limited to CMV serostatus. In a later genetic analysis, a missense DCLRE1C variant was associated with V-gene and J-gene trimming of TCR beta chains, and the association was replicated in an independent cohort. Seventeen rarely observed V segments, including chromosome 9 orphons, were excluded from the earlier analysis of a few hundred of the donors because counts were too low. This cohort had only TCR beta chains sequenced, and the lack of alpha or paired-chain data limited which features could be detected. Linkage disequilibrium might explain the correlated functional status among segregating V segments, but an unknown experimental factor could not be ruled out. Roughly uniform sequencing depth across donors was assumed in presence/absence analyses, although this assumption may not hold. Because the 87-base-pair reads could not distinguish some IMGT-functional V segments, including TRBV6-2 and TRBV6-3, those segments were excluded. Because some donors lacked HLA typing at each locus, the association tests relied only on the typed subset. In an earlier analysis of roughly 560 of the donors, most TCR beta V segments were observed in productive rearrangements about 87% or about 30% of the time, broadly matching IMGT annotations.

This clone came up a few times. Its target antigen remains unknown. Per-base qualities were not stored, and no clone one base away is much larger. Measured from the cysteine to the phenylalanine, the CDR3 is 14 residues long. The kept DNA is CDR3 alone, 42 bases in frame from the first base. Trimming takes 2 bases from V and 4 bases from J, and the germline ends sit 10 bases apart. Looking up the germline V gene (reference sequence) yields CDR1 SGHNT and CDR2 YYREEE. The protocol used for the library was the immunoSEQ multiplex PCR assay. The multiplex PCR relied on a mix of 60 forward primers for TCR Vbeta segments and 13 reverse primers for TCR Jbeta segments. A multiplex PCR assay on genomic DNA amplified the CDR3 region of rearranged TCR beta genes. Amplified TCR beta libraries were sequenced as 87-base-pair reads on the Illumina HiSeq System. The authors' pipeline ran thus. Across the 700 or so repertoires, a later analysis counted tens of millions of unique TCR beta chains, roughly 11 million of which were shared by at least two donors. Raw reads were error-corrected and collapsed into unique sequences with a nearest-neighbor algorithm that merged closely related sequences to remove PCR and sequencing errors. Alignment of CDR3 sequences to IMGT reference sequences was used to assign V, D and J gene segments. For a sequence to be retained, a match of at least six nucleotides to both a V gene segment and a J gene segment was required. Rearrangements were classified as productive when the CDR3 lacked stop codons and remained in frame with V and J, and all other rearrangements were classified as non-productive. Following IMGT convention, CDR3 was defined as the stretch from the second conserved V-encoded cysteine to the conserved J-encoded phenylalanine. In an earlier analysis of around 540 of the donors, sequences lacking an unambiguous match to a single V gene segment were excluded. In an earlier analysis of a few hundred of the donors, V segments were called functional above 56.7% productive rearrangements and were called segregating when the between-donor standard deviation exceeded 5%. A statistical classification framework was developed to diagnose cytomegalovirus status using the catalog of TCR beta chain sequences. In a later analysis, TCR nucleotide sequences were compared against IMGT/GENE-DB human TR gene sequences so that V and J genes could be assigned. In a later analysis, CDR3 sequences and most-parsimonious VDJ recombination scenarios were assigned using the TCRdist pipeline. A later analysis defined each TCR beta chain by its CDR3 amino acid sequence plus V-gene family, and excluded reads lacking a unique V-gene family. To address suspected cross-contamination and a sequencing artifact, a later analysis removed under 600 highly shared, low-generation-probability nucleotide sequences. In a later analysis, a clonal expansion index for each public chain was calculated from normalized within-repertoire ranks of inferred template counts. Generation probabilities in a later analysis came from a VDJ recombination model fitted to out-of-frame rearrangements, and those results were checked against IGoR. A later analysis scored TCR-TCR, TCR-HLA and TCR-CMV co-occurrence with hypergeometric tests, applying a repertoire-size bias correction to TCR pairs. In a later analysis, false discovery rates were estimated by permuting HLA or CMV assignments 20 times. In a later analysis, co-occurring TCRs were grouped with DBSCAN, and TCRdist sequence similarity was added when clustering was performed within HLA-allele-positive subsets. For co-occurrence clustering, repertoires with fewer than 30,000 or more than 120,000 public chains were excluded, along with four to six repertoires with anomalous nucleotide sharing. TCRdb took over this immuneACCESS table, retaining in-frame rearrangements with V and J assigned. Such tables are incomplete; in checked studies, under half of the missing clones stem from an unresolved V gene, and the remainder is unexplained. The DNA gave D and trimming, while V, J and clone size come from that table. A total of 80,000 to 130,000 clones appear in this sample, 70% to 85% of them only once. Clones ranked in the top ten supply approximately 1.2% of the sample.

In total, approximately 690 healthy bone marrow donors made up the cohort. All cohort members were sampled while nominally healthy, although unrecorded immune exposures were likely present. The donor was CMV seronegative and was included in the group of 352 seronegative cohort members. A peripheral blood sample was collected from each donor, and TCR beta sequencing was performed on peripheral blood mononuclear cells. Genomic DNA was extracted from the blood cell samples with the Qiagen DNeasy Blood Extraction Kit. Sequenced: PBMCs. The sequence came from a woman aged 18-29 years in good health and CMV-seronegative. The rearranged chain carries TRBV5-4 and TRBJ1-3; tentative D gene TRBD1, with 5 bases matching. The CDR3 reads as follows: CASSFIGAGNTIYF. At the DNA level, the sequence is TGTGCCAGCAGCTTCATAGGGGCAGGAAACACCATATATTTT.